The 15 T cell receptor beta chains below come from one sample, sequenced in a study of shared clonotypes between healthy human individuals. Assay used: immunoSEQ multiplex PCR; TCRdb lists only in-frame clones, some missing. The sample records 2,500,000 or so clones, roughly 93% being singletons. The sequencing input was naive CD4+ T cells from PBMCs. Subset specified: CD45RA+ positively selected. These receptors were obtained from a man aged 18 to 29 in good health. Some clones in this sample may be carry-over from other donors' samples.

The V gene is TRBV4-2, the J gene TRBJ2-3, with D possibly being TRBD1 (6 bases). This CDR3 is 16 amino acids long. Trimming took 2 bases from V and 1 from J, leaving 13 bases between them. Germline loops: CDR1 LGHNA, CDR2 YNFKEQ. DNA for the CDR3: TGTGCCAGCAGCCAAAGAGGCCCAGGGGGCACAGATACGCAGTATTTT. Amino acids: CASSQRGPGGTDTQYF.

The chain uses TRBV7-2 and TRBJ2-5; 7 nucleotides line up with TRBD2. Trimming at V came to 5 bases and at J to 2 bases, leaving 5 bases not matched to a gene. This CDR3 spans 14 amino acids. The germline CDR1 and CDR2 sequences are SGHTA and FQGNSA. The CDR3 is CASSRTRGQETQYF. CDR3 in DNA: TGTGCCAGCAGCCGAACGCGGGGGCAAGAGACCCAGTACTTC.

The chain couples TRBV28 to TRBJ2-7; possibly TRBD1 or TRBD2 for D (6 bases each). The length of the CDR3 is 15 residues. V was clipped by 10 bases and J by 0 bases, with 19 bases between them. Germline CDR1 reads MDHEN; CDR2 reads SYDVKM. CDR3 sequence: CATRTGAGFSYEQYF. The DNA for the CDR3 is TGTGCCACCCGGACGGGGGCGGGCTTCTCCTACGAGCAGTACTTC.

V is TRBV30 and J is TRBJ2-6, with TRBD1 as a possible D gene (5 bases). Trimming cost V 5 bases and J 0 bases, with 20 bases left between them. The germline gives CDR1 GTSNPN, CDR2 SVGIG (reference sequence). The CDR3 totals 18 residues. In DNA form, the CDR3 reads TGTGCCTGGTCTCGTCGACAGACACGATACTCTGGGGCCAACGTCCTGACTTTC. This codes for CAWSRRQTRYSGANVLTF.

The chain combines TRBV29-1 with TRBJ1-1; D call uncertain. CDR3 length equals 13 residues. Germline CDR1 reads SQVTM; CDR2 reads ANQGSEA. The V and J ends lost 6 bases and 1 base respectively, with 12 bases between them. DNA for the CDR3: TGCAGCGTGCTAAGCTACTCGAACACTGAAGCTTTCTTT. Translated, it gives CSVLSYSNTEAFF.

The genes are TRBV9 and TRBJ2-3, with D tentatively TRBD1 or TRBD2 (5 bases each). The length of the CDR3 is 15 residues. CDR1 is SGDLS, CDR2 YYNGEE, per germline. Trimming pared 4 bases from V and 2 bases from J, leaving 14 bases between. The CDR3 sequence: CASSPEGRPTDTQYF. The CDR3 nucleotides read TGTGCCAGCAGCCCCGAGGGGCGGCCCACAGATACGCAGTATTTT.

The V and J genes are TRBV11-1 and TRBJ1-2; D unresolved. Trimming took off 5 bases at V and 4 bases at J, with 11 bases between the two ends. This CDR3 contains 13 residues. Germline V lookup: CDR1 SGHAT, CDR2 FQDESV (reference sequence). The CDR3 nucleotides read TGTGCCAGCAGCAACACAGAGTTCTATGGCTACACCTTC. Amino acid sequence: CASSNTEFYGYTF.

The genes are TRBV7-2 and TRBJ2-3; D is unclear. Germline loops: CDR1 SGHTA, CDR2 FQGNSA. V shed 4 bases and J shed 6 bases, with 8 bases lying between them. CDR3 length: 12 residues. The CDR3 sequence: CASSYVEDTQYF. The CDR3 region has the DNA TGTGCCAGCAGCTACGTAGAGGATACGCAGTATTTT.

This chain uses TRBV5-1 with TRBJ2-4; D uncertain. The CDR3 runs to 16 residues. Deletions cut 5 bases from V and 0 bases from J, with 15 bases between. Germline assignment: CDR1 SGHRS and CDR2 YFSETQ. The CDR3 sequence is CASRPEFPLAKNIQYF. The CDR3 DNA reads as TGCGCCAGCAGACCGGAATTCCCATTAGCCAAAAACATTCAGTACTTC.

The rearrangement joins TRBV5-1 to TRBJ2-3; TRBD2 agrees at 7 bases. The CDR3 totals 15 residues. The V and J ends lost 0 bases and 2 bases, in that order; junction bases with no gene match: 3. The V gene's germline CDR1 is SGHRS and CDR2 YFSETQ. The CDR3 DNA is TGCGCCAGCAGCTTGGGTAGCGGGTACACAGATACGCAGTATTTT. This gives the protein CASSLGSGYTDTQYF.

V usage is TRBV7-3 and J usage is TRBJ2-2; D ambiguous. This CDR3 has 16 amino acids. The V and J ends lost 5 bases and 0 bases respectively, with 13 bases between them. The germline CDR1 and CDR2 sequences are SGHTA and FQGTGA. The CDR3, as DNA: TGTGCCAGCAGCCCCCTGATGGCGGCGAACACCGGGGAGCTGTTTTTT. Translated, it gives CASSPLMAANTGELFF.

V is TRBV28 and J is TRBJ2-4, with D uncertain. The V gene lost 5 bases and the J gene lost 9 bases, with 17 bases spanning the gap. Germline assignment: CDR1 MDHEN and CDR2 SYDVKM. The CDR3 is made up of 14 amino acids. The CDR3 DNA reads as TGTGCCAGCAGTCGCCCCTTGGGGTCGGCCATTCAGTACTTC. Its protein is CASSRPLGSAIQYF.

Regarding this clone: Other DNA sequences from this sample encode an identical CDR3 as well. The CDR3 here is CASSPRTAQETQYF. CDR3 bases: TGCGCCAGCAGCCCCCGGACAGCCCAAGAGACCCAGTACTTC. The V call is TRBV5-1, the J call TRBJ2-5; TRBD1 might be the D (6 bases). There are 14 residues in the CDR3. The germline V and J ends were trimmed by 4 bases and 1 base, with 11 bases remaining between them. Germline V gives CDR1 SGHRS, CDR2 YFSETQ. The complete variable domain, with remaining parts taken from reference TRBV5-1 and TRBJ2-5, reads KAGVTQTPRYLIKTRGQQVTLSCSPISGHRSVSWYQQTPGQGLQFLFEYFSETQRNKGNFPGRFSGRQFSNSRSEMNVSTLELGDSALYLCASSPRTAQETQYFGPGTRLLVL.

This chain connects TRBV28 to TRBJ2-7; no clear D gene. The CDR3 contains 15 residues. V lost 8 bases to trimming and J lost 0 bases, with 17 bases between them. Germline CDR1 MDHEN, CDR2 SYDVKM. The CDR3 nucleotides read TGTGCCAGCGTCCCCGGCCTTATCAGCTCCTACGAGCAGTACTTC. Its protein is CASVPGLISSYEQYF.

The genes are TRBV6-6 and TRBJ1-1; no clear D gene. Germline V gives CDR1 MNHNY, CDR2 SVGAGI (reference sequence). V was pared by 5 bases and J by 2 bases, with 9 bases between. The CDR3 consists of 13 residues. The chain's CDR3 is CASSVNGNTEAFF. The CDR3 DNA follows: TGTGCCAGCAGTGTTAATGGAAACACTGAAGCTTTCTTT.